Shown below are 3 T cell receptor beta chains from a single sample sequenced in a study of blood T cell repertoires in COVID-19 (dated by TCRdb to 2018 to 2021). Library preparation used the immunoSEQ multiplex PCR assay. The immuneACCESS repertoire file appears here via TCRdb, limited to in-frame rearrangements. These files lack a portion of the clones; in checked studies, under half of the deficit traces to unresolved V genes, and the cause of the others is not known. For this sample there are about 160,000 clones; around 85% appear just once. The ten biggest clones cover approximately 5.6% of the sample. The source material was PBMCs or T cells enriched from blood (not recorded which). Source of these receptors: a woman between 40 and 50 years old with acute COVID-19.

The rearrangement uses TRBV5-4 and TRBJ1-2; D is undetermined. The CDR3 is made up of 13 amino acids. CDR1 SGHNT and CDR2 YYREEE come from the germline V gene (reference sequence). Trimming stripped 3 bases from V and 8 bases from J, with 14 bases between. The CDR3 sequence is CASSSAGFTGYTF. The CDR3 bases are TGTGCCAGCAGCTCCGCCGGTTTCACGGGCTACACCTTC.

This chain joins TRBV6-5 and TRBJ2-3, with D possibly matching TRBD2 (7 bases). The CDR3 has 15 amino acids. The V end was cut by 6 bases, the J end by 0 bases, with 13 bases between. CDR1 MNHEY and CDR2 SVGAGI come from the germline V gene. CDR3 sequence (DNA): TGTGCCAGCAGCTCCGGGGGGCAGAGCACAGATACGCAGTATTTT. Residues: CASSSGGQSTDTQYF.

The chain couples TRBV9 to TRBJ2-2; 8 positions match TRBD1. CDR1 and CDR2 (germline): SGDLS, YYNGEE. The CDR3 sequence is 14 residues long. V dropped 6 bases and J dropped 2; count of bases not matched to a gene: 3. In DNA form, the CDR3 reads TGTGCCAGCACCGGACAGGGCAACACCGGGGAGCTGTTTTTT. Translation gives CASTGQGNTGELFF.